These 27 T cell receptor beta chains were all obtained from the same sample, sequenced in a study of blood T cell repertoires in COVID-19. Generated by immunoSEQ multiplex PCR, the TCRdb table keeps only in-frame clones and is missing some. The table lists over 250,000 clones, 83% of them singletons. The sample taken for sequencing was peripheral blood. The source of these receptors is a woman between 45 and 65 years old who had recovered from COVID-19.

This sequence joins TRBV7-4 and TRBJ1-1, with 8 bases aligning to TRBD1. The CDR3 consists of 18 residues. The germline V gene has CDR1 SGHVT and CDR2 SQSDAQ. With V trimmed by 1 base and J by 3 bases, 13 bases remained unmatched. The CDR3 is CASSLGQGWIGWDTEAFF. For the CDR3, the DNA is TGTGCCAGCAGCTTAGGACAGGGGTGGATCGGGTGGGACACTGAAGCTTTCTTT.

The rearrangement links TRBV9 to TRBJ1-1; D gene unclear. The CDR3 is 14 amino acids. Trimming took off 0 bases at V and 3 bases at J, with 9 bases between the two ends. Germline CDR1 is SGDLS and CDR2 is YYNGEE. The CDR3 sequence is CASSVGAIDTEAFF. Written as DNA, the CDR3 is TGTGCCAGCAGCGTAGGGGCTATAGACACTGAAGCTTTCTTT. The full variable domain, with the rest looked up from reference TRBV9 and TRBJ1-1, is DSGVTQTPKHLITATGQRVTLRCSPRSGDLSVYWYQQSLDQGLQFLIQYYNGEERAKGNILERFSAQQFPDLHSELNLSSLELGDSALYFCASSVGAIDTEAFFGQGTRLTVV.

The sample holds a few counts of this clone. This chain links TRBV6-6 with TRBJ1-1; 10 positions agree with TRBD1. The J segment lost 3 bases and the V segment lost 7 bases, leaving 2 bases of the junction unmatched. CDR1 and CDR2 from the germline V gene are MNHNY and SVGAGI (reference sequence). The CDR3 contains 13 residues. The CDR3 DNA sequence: TGTGCCAGCACCGGGACAGGGGACACTGAAGCTTTCTTT. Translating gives CASTGTGDTEAFF.

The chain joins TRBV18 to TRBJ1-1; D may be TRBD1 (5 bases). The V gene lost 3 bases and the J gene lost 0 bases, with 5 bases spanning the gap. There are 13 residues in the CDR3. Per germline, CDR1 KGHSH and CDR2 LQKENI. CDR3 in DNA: TGTGCCAGCTCACCGACAGTGAACACTGAAGCTTTCTTT. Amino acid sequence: CASSPTVNTEAFF. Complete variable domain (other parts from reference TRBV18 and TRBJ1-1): NAGVMQNPRHLVRRRGQEARLRCSPMKGHSHVYWYRQLPEEGLKFMVYLQKENIIDESGMPKERFSAEFPKEGPSILRIQQVVRGDSAAYFCASSPTVNTEAFFGQGTRLTVV.

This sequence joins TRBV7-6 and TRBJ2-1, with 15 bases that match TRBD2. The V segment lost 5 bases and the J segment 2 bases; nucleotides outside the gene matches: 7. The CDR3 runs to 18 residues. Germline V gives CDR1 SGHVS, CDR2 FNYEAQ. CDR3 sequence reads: CASSGGLAGGLTYNEQFF. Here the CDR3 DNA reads TGTGCCAGCAGCGGGGGACTAGCGGGGGGCCTCACCTACAATGAGCAGTTCTTC.

The CDR3 region is CATSPRQGTYEQYF. CDR3 bases: TGTGCCACCAGCCCCCGACAGGGTACCTACGAGCAGTACTTC. J is TRBJ2-7 and V is TRBV15; 7 bases map to TRBD1. Losses at the gene ends were 5 bases for V and 2 bases for J; bases not matched to a gene: 6. The CDR3 totals 14 residues. Germline V lookup: CDR1 LNHNV, CDR2 YYDKDF (reference sequence).

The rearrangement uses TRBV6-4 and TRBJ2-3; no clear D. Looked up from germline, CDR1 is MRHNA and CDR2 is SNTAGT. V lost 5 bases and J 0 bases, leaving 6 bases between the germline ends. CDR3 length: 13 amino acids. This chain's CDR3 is CASSRSSTDTQYF. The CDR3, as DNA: TGTGCCAGCAGTCGGTCTAGCACAGATACGCAGTATTTT.

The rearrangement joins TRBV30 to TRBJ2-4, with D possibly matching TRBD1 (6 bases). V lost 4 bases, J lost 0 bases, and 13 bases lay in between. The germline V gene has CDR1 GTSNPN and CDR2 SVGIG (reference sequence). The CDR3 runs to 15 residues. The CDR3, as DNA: TGTGCCTGGACATGGGACAACATAGCCAAAAACATTCAGTACTTC. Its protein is CAWTWDNIAKNIQYF.

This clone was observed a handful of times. The CDR3 reads CASSFSGVRETQYF. CDR3 nucleotides: TGTGCCAGCAGTTTTTCAGGGGTCAGAGAGACCCAGTACTTC. The chain is built from TRBV28 and TRBJ2-5, with D perhaps matching TRBD1 (6 bases). Germline lookup yields CDR1 MDHEN and CDR2 SYDVKM. The CDR3 is 14 residues long. V was pared by 3 bases and J by 4 bases, with 12 bases between.

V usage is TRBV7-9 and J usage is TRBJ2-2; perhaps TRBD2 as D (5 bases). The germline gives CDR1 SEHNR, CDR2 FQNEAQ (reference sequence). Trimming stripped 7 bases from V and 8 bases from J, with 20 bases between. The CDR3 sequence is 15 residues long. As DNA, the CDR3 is TGTGCCAGCACCCCGACGGGAAGTACCATGGGGGAGCTGTTTTTT. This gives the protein CASTPTGSTMGELFF. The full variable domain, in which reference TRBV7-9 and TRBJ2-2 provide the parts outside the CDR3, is DTGVSQNPRHKITKRGQNVTFRCDPISEHNRLYWYRQTLGQGPEFLTYFQNEAQLEKSRLLSDRFSAERPKGSFSTLEIQRTEQGDSAMYLCASTPTGSTMGELFFGEGSRLTVL.

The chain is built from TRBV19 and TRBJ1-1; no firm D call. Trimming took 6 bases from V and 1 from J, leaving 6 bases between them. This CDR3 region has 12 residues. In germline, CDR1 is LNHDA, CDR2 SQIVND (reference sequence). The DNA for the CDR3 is TGTGCCAGTAGCGGGTGGAACACTGAAGCTTTCTTT. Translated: CASSGWNTEAFF.

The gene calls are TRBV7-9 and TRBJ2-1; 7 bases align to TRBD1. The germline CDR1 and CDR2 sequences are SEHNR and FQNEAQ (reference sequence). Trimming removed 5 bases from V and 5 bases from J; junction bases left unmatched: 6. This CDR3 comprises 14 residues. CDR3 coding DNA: TGTGCCAGCAGCCCTGAAACAGGGGACAATGAGCAGTTCTTC. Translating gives CASSPETGDNEQFF.

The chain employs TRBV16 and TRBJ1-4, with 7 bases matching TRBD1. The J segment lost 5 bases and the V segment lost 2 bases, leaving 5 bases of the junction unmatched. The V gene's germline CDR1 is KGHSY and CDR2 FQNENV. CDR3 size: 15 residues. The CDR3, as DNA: TGTGCCAGCAGCCAAGTAACAGGGGTCAATGAAAAACTGTTTTTT. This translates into CASSQVTGVNEKLFF.

The DNA of the CDR3 is TGCGCCAGCGTTGGGACTAGCGGGAGGAATCGACCAAGTGTTGACACCGGGGAGCTGTTTTTT. Its protein product is CASVGTSGRNRPSVDTGELFF. The rearrangement joins TRBV10-1 to TRBJ2-2; 15 nucleotides agree with TRBD2. After removal of 8 bases from V and 3 bases from J, the junction contained 19 bases not matched to a gene. The CDR3 runs to 21 residues. Germline V gene sequence: CDR1 WNHNN, CDR2 SYGVQD (reference sequence).

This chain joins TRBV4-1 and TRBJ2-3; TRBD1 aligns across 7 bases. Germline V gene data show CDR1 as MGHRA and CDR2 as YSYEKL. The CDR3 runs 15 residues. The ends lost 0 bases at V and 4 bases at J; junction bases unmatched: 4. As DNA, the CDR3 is TGCGCCAGCAGCCAAGATCCGGACAGGCCAGATACGCAGTATTTT. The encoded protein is CASSQDPDRPDTQYF.

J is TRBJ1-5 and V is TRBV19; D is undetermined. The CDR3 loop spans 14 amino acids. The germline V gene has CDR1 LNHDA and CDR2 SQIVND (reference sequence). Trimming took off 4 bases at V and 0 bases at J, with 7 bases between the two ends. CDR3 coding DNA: TGTGCCAGTAGTAACGGTTATAGCAATCAGCCCCAGCATTTT. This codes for CASSNGYSNQPQHF.

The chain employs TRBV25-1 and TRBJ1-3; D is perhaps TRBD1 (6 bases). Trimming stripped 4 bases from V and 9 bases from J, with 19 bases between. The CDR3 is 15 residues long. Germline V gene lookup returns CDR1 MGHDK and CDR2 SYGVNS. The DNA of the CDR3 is TGTGCCAGCAGTGGGTTGACAGGTGATTGGCGCACCATATATTTT. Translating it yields CASSGLTGDWRTIYF.

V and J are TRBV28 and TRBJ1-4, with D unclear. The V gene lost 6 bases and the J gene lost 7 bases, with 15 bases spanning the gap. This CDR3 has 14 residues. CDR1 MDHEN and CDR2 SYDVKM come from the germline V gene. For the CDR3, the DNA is TGTGCCAGCAGCATGACAAATGTTGGTGAAAAACTGTTTTTT. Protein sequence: CASSMTNVGEKLFF.

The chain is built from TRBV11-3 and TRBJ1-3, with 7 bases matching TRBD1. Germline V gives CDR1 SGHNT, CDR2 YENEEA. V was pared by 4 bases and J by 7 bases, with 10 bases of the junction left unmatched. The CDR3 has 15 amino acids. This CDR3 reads CASSSRNTGDNTIYF. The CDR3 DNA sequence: TGTGCCAGCAGCTCCCGGAATACAGGGGACAACACCATATATTTT.

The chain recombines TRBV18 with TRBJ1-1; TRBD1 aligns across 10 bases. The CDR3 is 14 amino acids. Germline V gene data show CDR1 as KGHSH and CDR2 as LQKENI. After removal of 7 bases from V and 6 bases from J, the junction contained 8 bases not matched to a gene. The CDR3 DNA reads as TGTGCCAGCTTAACGGGACAGGGGAATGCTGAAGCTTTCTTT. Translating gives CASLTGQGNAEAFF.

CDR3 region: CASSLDRVAYNEQFF. Here the CDR3 DNA reads TGTGCCAGCAGCTTGGACAGGGTGGCCTACAATGAGCAGTTCTTC. This chain joins TRBV7-3 and TRBJ2-1; TRBD1 matches at 8 bases. This CDR3 is built from 15 residues. The germline V gene encodes CDR1 SGHTA and CDR2 FQGTGA. The ends lost 3 bases at V and 2 bases at J; junction bases unmatched: 3.

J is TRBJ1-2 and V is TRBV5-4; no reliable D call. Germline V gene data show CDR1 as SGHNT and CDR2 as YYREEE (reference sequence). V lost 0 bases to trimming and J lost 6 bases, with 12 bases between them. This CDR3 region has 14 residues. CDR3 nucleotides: TGTGCCAGCAGCTTGGACAGTTTCGAGAATGGCTACACCTTC. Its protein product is CASSLDSFENGYTF.

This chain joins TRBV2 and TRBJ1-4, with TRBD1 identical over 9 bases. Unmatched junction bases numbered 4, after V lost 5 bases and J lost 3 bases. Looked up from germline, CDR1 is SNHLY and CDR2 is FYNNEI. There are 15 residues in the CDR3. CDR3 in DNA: TGTGCCAGCAGTCTACGACAGGGGGCTAATGAAAAACTGTTTTTT. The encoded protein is CASSLRQGANEKLFF.

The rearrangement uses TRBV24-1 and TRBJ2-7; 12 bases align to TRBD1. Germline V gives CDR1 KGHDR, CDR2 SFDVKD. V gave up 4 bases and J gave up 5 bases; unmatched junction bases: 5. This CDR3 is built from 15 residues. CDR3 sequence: CATSESGTGGNEQYF. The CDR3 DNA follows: TGTGCCACCAGTGAGTCCGGGACAGGGGGCAACGAGCAGTACTTC.

The CDR3 sequence is CASSFGGTDTIYF. The CDR3 bases are TGTGCCAGCAGTTTCGGGGGGACGGACACCATATATTTT. The chain employs TRBV25-1 and TRBJ1-3; tentative D call: TRBD1 (5 bases). Looked up from germline, CDR1 is MGHDK and CDR2 is SYGVNS. CDR3 length: 13 amino acids. V was clipped by 5 bases and J by 8 bases, with 13 bases between them.

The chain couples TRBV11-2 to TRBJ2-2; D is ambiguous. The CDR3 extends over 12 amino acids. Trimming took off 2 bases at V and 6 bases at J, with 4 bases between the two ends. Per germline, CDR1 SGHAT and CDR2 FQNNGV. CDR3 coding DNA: TGTGCCAGCAGCTTATCATCCGGGGAGCTGTTTTTT. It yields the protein CASSLSSGELFF.

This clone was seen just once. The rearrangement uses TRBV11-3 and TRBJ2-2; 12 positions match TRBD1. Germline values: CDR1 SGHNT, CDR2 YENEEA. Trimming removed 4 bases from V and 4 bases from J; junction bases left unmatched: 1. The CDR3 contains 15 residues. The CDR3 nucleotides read TGTGCCAGCAGCTGGGGACAGGGGGCCACCGGGGAGCTGTTTTTT. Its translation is CASSWGQGATGELFF.